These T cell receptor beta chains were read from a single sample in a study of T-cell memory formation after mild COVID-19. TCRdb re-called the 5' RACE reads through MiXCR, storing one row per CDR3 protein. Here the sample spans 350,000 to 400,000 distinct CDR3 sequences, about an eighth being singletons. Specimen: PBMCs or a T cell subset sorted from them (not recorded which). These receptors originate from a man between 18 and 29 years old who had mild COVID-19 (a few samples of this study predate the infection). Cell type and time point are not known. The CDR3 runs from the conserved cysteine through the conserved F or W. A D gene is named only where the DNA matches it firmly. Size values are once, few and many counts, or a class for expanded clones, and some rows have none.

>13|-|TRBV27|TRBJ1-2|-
TGTGCCAGCAGTGATGCCGGGAACTATGGCTACACCTTC
CASSDAGNYGYTF
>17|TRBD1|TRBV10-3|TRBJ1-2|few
TGTGCCATCAGTGAGAATACAGGGGACCTGACCCGCCAGGGCTACACCTTC
CAISENTGDLTRQGYTF
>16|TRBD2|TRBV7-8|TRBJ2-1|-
TGTGCCAGCAGCTTAGGGGAGGGTCCCACCTACAATGAGCAGTTCTTC
CASSLGEGPTYNEQFF
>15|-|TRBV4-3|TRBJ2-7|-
TGCGCCAGCAGCCAAGAGTCAGGTTTTGTATACGAGCAGTACTTC
CASSQESGFVYEQYF
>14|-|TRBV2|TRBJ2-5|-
TGTGCCAGCAGTGACTCGCCGGGGGAAGAGACCCAGTACTTC
CASSDSPGEETQYF
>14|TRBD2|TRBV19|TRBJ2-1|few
TGTGCCAGTAGTACGGGACTAGCGGCGGGTGAGCAGTTCTTC
CASSTGLAAGEQFF
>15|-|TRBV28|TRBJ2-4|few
TGTGCCAGCAGTAGGGGATCACAGGGAGAAACCATTCAGTACTTC
CASSRGSQGETIQYF
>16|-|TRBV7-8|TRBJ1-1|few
TGTGCCAGCAGCTTAGGGGCGATAACAATGAACACTGAAGCTTTCTTT
CASSLGAITMNTEAFF
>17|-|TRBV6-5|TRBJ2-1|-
TGTGCCAGCAGCCCACCGGGTGGGCCCCGCCGCCACAATGAGCAGTTCTTC
CASSPPGGPRRHNEQFF
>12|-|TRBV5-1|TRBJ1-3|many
TGCGCCACCGGGTCCTCTGGAAACACCATATATTTT
CATGSSGNTIYF
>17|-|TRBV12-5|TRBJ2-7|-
TGTGCTAGTGGTTTGGTATTGGGGCAGGGACCACGCTACGAGCAGTACTTC
CASGLVLGQGPRYEQYF
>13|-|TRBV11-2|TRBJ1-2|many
TGTGCCAGCAGCTCCGGAACAGGGTCTGGCTACACCTTC
CASSSGTGSGYTF
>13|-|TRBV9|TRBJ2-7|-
TGTGCCAGCAGCGTAGACTCCTCCTACGAGCAGTACTTC
CASSVDSSYEQYF
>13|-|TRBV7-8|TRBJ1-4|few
TGTGCCAGCAGCCACCGGGTGGTTGAAAAACTGTTTTTT
CASSHRVVEKLFF
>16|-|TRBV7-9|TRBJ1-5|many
TGTGCCAGCAGCTTAAGCGGGTTCCATAGCAATCAGCCCCAGCATTTT
CASSLSGFHSNQPQHF
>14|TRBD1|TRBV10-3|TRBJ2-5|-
TGTGCCATCCGAGACGGGACAGGGCAAGAGACCCAGTACTTC
CAIRDGTGQETQYF
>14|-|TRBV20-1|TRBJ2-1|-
TGCAGTGCTACGGGATCTCAAATTTACAATGAGCAGTTCTTC
CSATGSQIYNEQFF
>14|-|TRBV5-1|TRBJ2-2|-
TGCGCCAGCAACCAGGACATTAGCACCGGGGAGCTGTTTTTT
CASNQDISTGELFF
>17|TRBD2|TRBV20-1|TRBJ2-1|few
TGCAGTGCTAGCGGACTAGCGGGGCCGAGCTCCTACAATGAGCAGTTCTTC
CSASGLAGPSSYNEQFF
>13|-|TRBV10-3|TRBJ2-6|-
TGTGCCATCTTGGAGGGGGGGCCCAACGTCCTGACTTTC
CAILEGGPNVLTF